What follows are 26 T cell receptor beta chains derived from one specimen sequenced in a study of blood T cell repertoires in COVID-19 (TCRdb year 2020). Library preparation was by the immunoSEQ multiplex PCR assay. TCRdb obtained this table from immuneACCESS and retained in-frame rearrangements with V and J assigned. These tables miss some clones; where compared with another copy, unresolved V genes account for less than half of the shortfall, and the remainder is unexplained. This sample lists some 99,000 clones; 84% were detected once. In total, the top ten clones hold less than 8% of the sample. Sequencing used peripheral blood. The receptors originated from a woman older than 75 with active or convalescent COVID-19.

The chain is built from TRBV28 and TRBJ1-4; 9 bases agree with TRBD1. Germline values: CDR1 MDHEN, CDR2 SYDVKM. With V trimmed by 2 bases and J by 7 bases, 8 bases remained unmatched. The CDR3 consists of 16 residues. CDR3 in amino acids: CASSLQTGGGGEKLFF. Written as DNA, the CDR3 is TGTGCCAGCAGTTTACAGACAGGGGGAGGGGGTGAAAAACTGTTTTTT.

V gene TRBV7-9 combines with J gene TRBJ2-3, with 9 positions matching TRBD2. V dropped 2 bases and J dropped 3; count of bases not matched to a gene: 9. The CDR3 totals 17 residues. Germline assignment: CDR1 SEHNR and CDR2 FQNEAQ (reference sequence). This chain's CDR3 is CASSLPASGKGTDTQYF. CDR3 coding DNA: TGTGCCAGCAGCTTACCCGCTAGCGGGAAGGGAACAGATACGCAGTATTTT.

The chain has TRBV5-4 and TRBJ1-3; D remains unclear. CDR3 length: 15 residues. Germline CDR1 is SGHNT and CDR2 is YYREEE (reference sequence). The V end was cut by 0 bases, the J end by 2 bases, with 9 bases between. The DNA of the CDR3 is TGTGCCAGCAGCTTGGATTATCAGGCTGGAAACACCATATATTTT. It specifies CASSLDYQAGNTIYF. Variable domain in full (rest from reference TRBV5-4 and TRBJ1-3): ETGVTQSPTHLIKTRGQQVTLRCSSQSGHNTVSWYQQALGQGPQFIFQYYREEENGRGNFPPRFSGLQFPNYSSELNVNALELDDSALYLCASSLDYQAGNTIYFGEGSWLTVV.

This chain links TRBV7-8 with TRBJ2-7, with 7 bases identical to TRBD2. Per germline, CDR1 SGHVS and CDR2 FQNEAQ. J gave up 3 bases and V 0 bases, and 5 bases lay outside the gene matches. CDR3 length: 15 residues. This CDR3 is CASSLAGRALYEQYF. For the CDR3, the DNA is TGTGCCAGCAGCTTAGCGGGGAGGGCCCTCTACGAGCAGTACTTC.

The chain carries TRBV5-5 and TRBJ2-7, with a weak D call TRBD2 (6 bases). Germline V gives CDR1 SGHKS, CDR2 YYEKEE (reference sequence). The CDR3 contains 15 residues. Trimming took 0 bases from V and 3 from J, leaving 13 bases between them. In nucleotides, the CDR3 is TGTGCCAGCAGCTTGGTGGGGGGAAGCGGCTACGAGCAGTACTTC. Protein product: CASSLVGGSGYEQYF.

The chain combines TRBV28 with TRBJ1-5, with unresolved D. CDR3 length equals 15 residues. Germline V gene lookup returns CDR1 MDHEN and CDR2 SYDVKM. The germline V and J ends were trimmed by 2 bases and 2 bases, with 10 bases remaining between them. This chain's CDR3 is CASSLIMGGNQPQHF. CDR3 nucleotides: TGTGCCAGCAGTTTAATTATGGGAGGCAATCAGCCCCAGCATTTT.

This clone was found once. The chain carries TRBV6-5 and TRBJ2-3; weak D call: TRBD2 (5 bases). The ends were cut back, 2 bases at V and 5 bases at J, with 14 bases in the middle. Germline V gives CDR1 MNHEY, CDR2 SVGAGI. The CDR3 contains 15 residues. CDR3 sequence reads: CASSYSGFSRDTQYF. The CDR3 DNA reads as TGTGCCAGCAGTTACAGCGGCTTCTCGAGAGATACGCAGTATTTT.

The chain is built from TRBV27 and TRBJ2-2, with a weak D call TRBD2 (6 bases). The germline gives CDR1 MNHEY, CDR2 SMNVEV (reference sequence). This CDR3 has 13 amino acids. V was pared by 4 bases and J by 5 bases, with 8 bases between. The CDR3 loop is CASSSGRTGELFF. In nucleotides, the CDR3 is TGTGCCAGCAGTTCAGGGAGGACCGGGGAGCTGTTTTTT.

Comments on this clone: The sample contains more than one DNA sequence encoding this CDR3. CDR3 region: CTSSQEGTERINEQYF. The CDR3, as DNA: TGCACCAGCAGCCAAGAGGGGACAGAGAGGATTAACGAGCAATACTTC. V gene TRBV1 combines with J gene TRBJ2-7; the D call TRBD1 from the table was never checked on the DNA. TRBV1 is a known pseudogene. CDR3 size: 16 residues.

The chain couples TRBV5-1 to TRBJ2-3; D is possibly TRBD1 (6 bases). The CDR3 is 14 residues long. V was pared by 2 bases and J by 2 bases, with 9 bases between. Per the germline V gene, CDR1 is SGHRS and CDR2 is YFSETQ. This chain's CDR3 is CASSFRTATDTQYF. CDR3 nucleotide sequence: TGCGCCAGCAGCTTTAGGACAGCCACAGATACGCAGTATTTT.

The chain couples TRBV11-2 to TRBJ1-1, with D perhaps TRBD1 (6 bases). The CDR3 totals 15 residues. V was cut by 4 bases and J by 1 base, with 13 bases left in between. Germline CDR1 reads SGHAT; CDR2 reads FQNNGV. CDR3 sequence (DNA): TGTGCCAGCAGCTCCCTAGGGACAAAGAACACTGAAGCTTTCTTT. It translates to CASSSLGTKNTEAFF.

The chain carries TRBV7-6 and TRBJ2-7; 8 nucleotides match TRBD2. CDR1 and CDR2 from the germline V gene are SGHVS and FNYEAQ. The trim removed 2 bases at V and 2 bases at J, leaving 5 bases unmatched. CDR3 length: 15 residues. CDR3 sequence: CASSLQAGETYEQYF. CDR3 DNA sequence: TGTGCCAGCAGCTTACAAGCGGGAGAGACCTACGAGCAGTACTTC.

The CDR3 loop is CASRAEREGLTGELFF. The CDR3 bases are TGTGCCAGCCGCGCGGAGCGGGAGGGCCTAACCGGGGAGCTGTTTTTT. The chain has TRBV13 and TRBJ2-2; 10 bases map to TRBD2. The J segment lost 5 bases and the V segment lost 8 bases, leaving 11 bases of the junction unmatched. The CDR3 totals 16 residues. In germline, CDR1 is PRHDT, CDR2 FYEKMQ (reference sequence).

The gene calls are TRBV2 and TRBJ1-2; 8 bases fit TRBD1. The germline V gene encodes CDR1 SNHLY and CDR2 FYNNEI. There are 13 residues in the CDR3. J lost 6 bases, V lost 6 bases, and 6 bases had no gene match. The CDR3 is CASRQGGIDGYTF. The CDR3 DNA sequence: TGTGCCAGCAGACAGGGGGGAATCGATGGCTACACCTTC.

This chain joins TRBV12-3 or TRBV12-4 and TRBJ1-5; no reliable D call. V lost 3 bases and J 1 base, leaving 4 bases between the germline ends. The CDR3 has 13 amino acids. CDR3 region: CASSFSSNQPQHF. The CDR3 DNA is TGTGCCAGCAGTTTTTCAAGCAATCAGCCCCAGCATTTT.

The CDR3 DNA sequence: TGCGCCAGCAGCCAAGGTAACCAGGGGGGTGGTGATGAGCAGTTCTTC. Protein product: CASSQGNQGGGDEQFF. V and J are TRBV4-1 and TRBJ2-1; a weak D match, TRBD1 (7 bases). V lost 1 base and J lost 8, with 18 bases in between. The CDR3 length is 16 residues. Germline lookup yields CDR1 MGHRA and CDR2 YSYEKL.

V and J are TRBV6-4 and TRBJ1-1; tentatively, D is TRBD1 (5 bases). This CDR3 region has 14 residues. CDR1 and CDR2 from the germline V gene are MRHNA and SNTAGT. V shed 6 bases and J shed 1 base, with 12 bases lying between them. The chain's CDR3 is CASSAGTWNTEAFF. CDR3 bases: TGTGCCAGCAGCGCCGGGACTTGGAACACTGAAGCTTTCTTT.

The chain uses TRBV19 and TRBJ2-5; tentative D call: TRBD1 (5 bases). V lost 6 bases and J 0 bases, leaving 8 bases between the germline ends. Germline CDR1 reads LNHDA; CDR2 reads SQIVND (reference sequence). The CDR3 runs to 13 residues. In DNA, the CDR3 is TGTGCCAGTAGCTGGACAAACCAAGAGACCCAGTACTTC. This sequence encodes CASSWTNQETQYF.

The gene calls are TRBV7-6 and TRBJ2-5, with 13 bases lining up with TRBD2. From germline, CDR1 is SGHVS and CDR2 FNYEAQ. The J segment lost 4 bases and the V segment lost 4 bases, leaving 3 bases of the junction unmatched. The CDR3 length is 15 residues. CDR3 amino acids: CASSSGTSGTETQYF. Here the CDR3 DNA reads TGTGCCAGCAGCTCCGGGACTAGCGGGACAGAGACCCAGTACTTC.

This rearrangement joins TRBV19 to TRBJ2-7, with TRBD2 matching 8 bases. The CDR3 is 14 amino acids. Germline assignment: CDR1 LNHDA and CDR2 SQIVND (reference sequence). After removal of 10 bases from V and 2 bases from J, the junction contained 10 bases not matched to a gene. For the CDR3, the DNA is TGTGCCACCACCAAGCGGGAGCTACCCTACGAGCAGTACTTC. Translation: CATTKRELPYEQYF.

The V and J genes are TRBV6-4 and TRBJ2-1, with 7 bases aligning to TRBD2. CDR1 and CDR2 (germline): MRHNA, SNTAGT. Trimming cost V 4 bases and J 12 bases; bases outside gene matches: 12. The CDR3 extends over 14 amino acids. The CDR3 nucleotides are TGTGCCAGCAGTGTGGCTAGCGGAGAAATGGGGCAGTTCTTC. This gives the protein CASSVASGEMGQFF.

CDR3 in DNA: TGTGCCAGCAGCAGACTAGCGGGAGATAGGGCAGATACGCAGTATTTT. Translation: CASSRLAGDRADTQYF. J is TRBJ2-3 and V is TRBV6-2 or TRBV6-3; 12 bases line up with TRBD2. CDR3 length equals 16 residues. Looked up from germline, CDR1 is MNHEY and CDR2 is SVGEGT. Unmatched junction bases numbered 8, after V lost 6 bases and J lost 4 bases.

CDR3 coding DNA: TGTGCCGGTTCCGGGACTAGCGGGAGCGGCACAGATACGCAGTATTTT. Its protein is CAGSGTSGSGTDTQYF. The V call is TRBV28, the J call TRBJ2-3, with 14 bases identical to TRBD2. CDR1 is MDHEN and CDR2 is SYDVKM in the germline V gene. This CDR3 spans 16 amino acids. The V and J ends lost 11 bases and 1 base, in that order; junction bases with no gene match: 8.

This clone was counted only a few times. The chain carries TRBV29-1 and TRBJ2-2, with 12 bases aligning to TRBD2. Germline trimming cut 2 bases from V and 7 bases from J; bases unmatched to any gene: 5. Germline V gene lookup returns CDR1 SQVTM and CDR2 ANQGSEA. This CDR3 spans 15 amino acids. The CDR3 region is CSVERLAGVGGELFF. CDR3 nucleotides: TGCAGCGTTGAAAGACTAGCGGGAGTTGGCGGGGAGCTGTTTTTT.

The chain is built from TRBV5-4 and TRBJ2-1, with D unclear. The CDR3 covers 13 residues. Trimming took 4 bases from V and 5 from J, leaving 10 bases between them. CDR1 and CDR2 (germline): SGHNT, YYREEE (reference sequence). As DNA, the CDR3 is TGTGCCAGCAGCCCCTCCCAGGACAATGAGCAGTTCTTC. Translation gives CASSPSQDNEQFF.

V gene TRBV12-3 or TRBV12-4 combines with J gene TRBJ1-1; D is unresolved. The CDR3 sequence is 13 residues long. V lost 0 bases, J lost 2 bases, and 4 bases lay in between. The CDR3 is CASSLARNTEAFF. The CDR3 DNA reads TGTGCCAGCAGTTTAGCGCGTAACACTGAAGCTTTCTTT.